A selection of T cell receptor beta chains follows, all from one sample in a study of shared clonotypes between healthy human individuals. The table came from immunoSEQ multiplex PCR; TCRdb's copy has only in-frame clones and leaves some out. The data show a few million clones, around 93% seen once. Sequenced: naive CD8+ T cells from PBMCs. The receptor set was obtained from a man younger than 35 in good health. Some clones in this sample may be carry-over from other donors' samples. The conserved cysteine and the conserved F or W are not part of the CDR3 here. Fields, in order: J gene, V gene, CDR3 protein.

j_call: TRBJ1-3
v_call: TRBV5-6
cdr3_aa: ASSLGGNTIY

j_call: TRBJ2-1
v_call: TRBV27
cdr3_aa: ASSLGTTKHNEQF

j_call: TRBJ1-1
v_call: TRBV6-6
cdr3_aa: ASRDRGNTEAF

j_call: TRBJ1-1
v_call: TRBV6-1
cdr3_aa: ASSLDRKAF

j_call: TRBJ1-4
v_call: TRBV7-9
cdr3_aa: ASSLDRSEKLF

j_call: TRBJ1-3
v_call: TRBV7-9
cdr3_aa: ATPPERSGNTIY

j_call: TRBJ1-5
v_call: TRBV28
cdr3_aa: ASSLWAGVSNQPQH

j_call: TRBJ1-1
v_call: TRBV19
cdr3_aa: ASSAGMNTEAF

j_call: TRBJ2-2
v_call: TRBV28
cdr3_aa: ASSLSRLSAGELF

j_call: TRBJ2-5
v_call: TRBV10-1
cdr3_aa: ATTLAGGDFETQY

j_call: TRBJ1-1
v_call: TRBV29-1
cdr3_aa: SAYGRDGYTEAF

j_call: TRBJ1-5
v_call: TRBV13
cdr3_aa: ASSLGYGRHSNQPQH

j_call: TRBJ2-7
v_call: TRBV27
cdr3_aa: ASSFGQANYEQY

j_call: TRBJ2-7
v_call: TRBV18
cdr3_aa: ASGRSNLRYEQY

j_call: TRBJ2-3
v_call: TRBV4-3
cdr3_aa: ASSKLAGVTDTQY

j_call: TRBJ2-7
v_call: TRBV7-2
cdr3_aa: ASSLGASSYEQY

j_call: TRBJ1-1
v_call: TRBV29-1
cdr3_aa: SALDRGGEAF

j_call: TRBJ1-1
v_call: TRBV25-1
cdr3_aa: ASTRGDEAF

j_call: TRBJ2-1
v_call: TRBV28
cdr3_aa: ASSSRTERGGYNEQF

j_call: TRBJ2-5
v_call: TRBV25-1
cdr3_aa: ATGDPQETQY

j_call: TRBJ1-1
v_call: TRBV28
cdr3_aa: ASSLSTIPPEGANTEAF

j_call: TRBJ2-7
v_call: TRBV7-2
cdr3_aa: ASRSRSAPSYEQY

j_call: TRBJ2-7
v_call: TRBV6-5
cdr3_aa: ASSSSGTDTSEQY

j_call: TRBJ1-1
v_call: TRBV9
cdr3_aa: ASSTSLGGATTEAF

j_call: TRBJ2-2
v_call: TRBV9
cdr3_aa: ASSGRDRGHDFDTGELF

j_call: TRBJ1-1
v_call: TRBV9
cdr3_aa: ASSVEFRGTEAF

j_call: TRBJ2-7
v_call: TRBV5-6
cdr3_aa: ASTVVGTDSYEQY

j_call: TRBJ2-7
v_call: TRBV19
cdr3_aa: ASRAGYEQY

j_call: TRBJ2-3
v_call: TRBV5-4
cdr3_aa: ASSGAADTQY

j_call: TRBJ1-5
v_call: TRBV4-1
cdr3_aa: ASSQVGGGETGNQPQH

j_call: TRBJ2-2
v_call: TRBV9
cdr3_aa: ASSVAWAGKNTGELF

j_call: TRBJ2-1
v_call: TRBV28
cdr3_aa: ASSRGLRDEQF

j_call: TRBJ1-3
v_call: TRBV7-2
cdr3_aa: ASSLYERVSGNTIY

j_call: TRBJ2-2
v_call: TRBV5-5
cdr3_aa: ASTIDRSPTGELF

j_call: TRBJ2-1
v_call: TRBV6-5
cdr3_aa: ASSYYGGYNEQF

j_call: TRBJ1-1
v_call: TRBV12-5
cdr3_aa: ASRLTGVTEAF

j_call: TRBJ1-4
v_call: TRBV2
cdr3_aa: ASRGFNEKLF

j_call: TRBJ1-1
v_call: TRBV19
cdr3_aa: ASSIGGLNTEAF

j_call: TRBJ2-2
v_call: TRBV28
cdr3_aa: ASSQIRTSGSGELF

j_call: TRBJ2-7
v_call: TRBV28
cdr3_aa: ASRRTGESYEQY

j_call: TRBJ1-1
v_call: TRBV10-1
cdr3_aa: ASSQGQGNTEAF

j_call: TRBJ1-4
v_call: TRBV6-6
cdr3_aa: ASSDTPGRRNEKLF

j_call: TRBJ2-1
v_call: TRBV28
cdr3_aa: ASSLFRGANNEQF

j_call: TRBJ2-1
v_call: TRBV28
cdr3_aa: AACPHGRAPYNEQF

j_call: TRBJ2-5
v_call: TRBV18
cdr3_aa: ASSQGTEGVETQY

j_call: TRBJ2-2
v_call: TRBV18
cdr3_aa: ASSPPSGGPTTGELF

j_call: TRBJ1-5
v_call: TRBV28
cdr3_aa: ASSLRFMGGVLAQH

j_call: TRBJ2-7
v_call: TRBV6-6
cdr3_aa: ASSNRDFTYEQY

j_call: TRBJ1-1
v_call: TRBV23-1
cdr3_aa: ASSQGAGSPAEAF